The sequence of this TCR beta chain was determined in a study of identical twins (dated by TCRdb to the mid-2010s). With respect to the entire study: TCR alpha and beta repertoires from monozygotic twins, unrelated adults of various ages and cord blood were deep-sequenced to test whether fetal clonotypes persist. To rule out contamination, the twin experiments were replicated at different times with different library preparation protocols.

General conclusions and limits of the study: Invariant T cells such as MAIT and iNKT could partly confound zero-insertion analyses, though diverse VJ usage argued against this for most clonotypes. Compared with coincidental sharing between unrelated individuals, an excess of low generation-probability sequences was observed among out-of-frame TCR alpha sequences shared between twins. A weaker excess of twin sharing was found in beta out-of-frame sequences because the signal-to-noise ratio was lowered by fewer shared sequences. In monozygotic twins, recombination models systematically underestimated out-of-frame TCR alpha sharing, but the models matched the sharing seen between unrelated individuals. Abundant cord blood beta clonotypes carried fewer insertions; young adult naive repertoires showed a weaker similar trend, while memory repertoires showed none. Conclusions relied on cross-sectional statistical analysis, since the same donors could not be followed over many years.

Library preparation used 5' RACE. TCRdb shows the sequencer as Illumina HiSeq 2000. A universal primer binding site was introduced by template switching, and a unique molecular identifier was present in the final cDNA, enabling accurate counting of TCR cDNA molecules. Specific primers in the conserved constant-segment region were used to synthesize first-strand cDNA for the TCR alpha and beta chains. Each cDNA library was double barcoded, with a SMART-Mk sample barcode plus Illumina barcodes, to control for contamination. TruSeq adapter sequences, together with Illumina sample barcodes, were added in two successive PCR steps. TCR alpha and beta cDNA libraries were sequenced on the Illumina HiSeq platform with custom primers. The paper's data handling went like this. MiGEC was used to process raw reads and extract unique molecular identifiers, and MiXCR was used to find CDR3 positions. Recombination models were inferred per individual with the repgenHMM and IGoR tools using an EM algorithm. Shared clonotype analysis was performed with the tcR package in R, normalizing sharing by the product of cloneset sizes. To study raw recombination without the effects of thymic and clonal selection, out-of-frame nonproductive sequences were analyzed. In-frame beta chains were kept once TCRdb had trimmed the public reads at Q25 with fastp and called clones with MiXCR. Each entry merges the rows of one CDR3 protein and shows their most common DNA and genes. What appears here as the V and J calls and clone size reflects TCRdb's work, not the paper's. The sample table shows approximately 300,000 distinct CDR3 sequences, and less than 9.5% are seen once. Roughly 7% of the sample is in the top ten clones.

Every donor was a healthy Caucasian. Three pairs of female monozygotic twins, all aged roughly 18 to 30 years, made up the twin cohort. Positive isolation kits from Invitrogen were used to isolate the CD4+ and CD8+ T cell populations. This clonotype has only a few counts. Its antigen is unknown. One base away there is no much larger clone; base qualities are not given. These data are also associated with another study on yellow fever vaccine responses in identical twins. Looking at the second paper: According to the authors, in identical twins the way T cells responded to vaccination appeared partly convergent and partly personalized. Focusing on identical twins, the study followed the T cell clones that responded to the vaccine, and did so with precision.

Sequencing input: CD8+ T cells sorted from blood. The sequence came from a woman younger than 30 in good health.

The nucleotides read TGTGCCAGCAGCTTTCGGTCGTCTAATGAAAAACTGTTTTTT. This yields the protein CASSFRSSNEKLFF. The chain couples TRBV7-2 to TRBJ1-4; no D gene is confidently identified. Via the germline V gene, CDR1 is SGHTA and CDR2 FQGNSA. The cysteine opens and the phenylalanine closes a CDR3 of 14 amino acids. Just CDR3 DNA is preserved here, 42 bases in frame from base 1. Cut back by 3 bases and 3 bases, the V and J ends lie 8 bases apart.